This entry features one TCR beta chain sequence. What it recognizes is unknown. CDR3 length equals 16 residues. PCR involved 60 Vbeta and 13 Jbeta primers. Generated by immunoSEQ multiplex PCR, the TCRdb table keeps only in-frame clones and is missing some. This table holds under 40,000 clones, about 80% found once. This sample stems from a study of cytomegalovirus exposure and HLA in healthy donors. The study's findings and limits: Reportedly, TCR beta sequences accurately predicted HLA-A and HLA-B alleles in most subjects. Reportedly, a later analysis found an Asian-associated ancestry cluster had fewer N-insertions than the approximately 670-donor mean. Later analysis identified a missense DCLRE1C variant that was linked to TCR beta V- and J-gene trimming.

The receptor was isolated from a male donor in good health and CMV-seronegative. V gene TRBV21-1 combines with J gene TRBJ2-1; the table's TRBD1 call for D was not verified on the DNA. TRBV21-1 is a pseudogene locus. Input material: PBMCs. CDR3 region: CASNRAEQDSYNEQFF. CDR3 sequence (DNA): TGTGCCAGCAACAGGGCGGAACAGGACTCCTACAATGAGCAGTTCTTC.